Described below is a single TCR beta chain sequence and its context. As TCR cDNA was made by 5'RACE template switching, a universal primer site and UMIs were added. TCRdb re-called the 5' RACE reads through MiXCR, storing one row per CDR3 protein. In the table there are around 31,000 distinct CDR3 sequences, more than 9% of which are singletons. This record belongs to a study of T cells after yellow fever vaccination. Whole-study context: It was SMART-Seq v4 Ultra Low Input that prepared the fractions with low cell numbers.

The CDR3 length is 15 residues. V was trimmed by 0 bases and J by 8 bases, leaving 14 bases between them. The V gene's germline CDR1 is DFQATT and CDR2 SNEGSKA (reference sequence). Study-level points and caveats: Most primary-vaccination clones reappeared after the booster (just under 98% CD4, roughly 88% CD8). One caveat is that FACS-sorted repertoires could contain abundant clonotypes contaminating from the bulk population.

V is TRBV20-1 and J is TRBJ1-6; D call uncertain. This receptor was obtained from a man aged 18 to 30 who received the YFV17D yellow fever vaccine. This material consisted of PBMCs, either bulk or a sorted T-cell subset (CD4+, CD8+, memory, or dextramer-sorted; not recorded which), taken around 16 days after the first yellow fever vaccination. As DNA, the CDR3 is TGCAGTGCTAGAGATTGGGTAGTCAACCATTCACCCCTCCACTTT. Its protein product is CSARDWVVNHSPLHF.